This entry describes one T cell receptor beta chain. The antigen is undetermined. This record comes from a study of vaccination and CD4 T cells after COVID-19. Sequencing of DNA taken from cultured CD4+ T cells relied on the Oncomine TCR Beta short-read assay. TCRdb reprocessed the PCR reads with MiXCR, giving one entry per CDR3 protein. This table holds about 7,100 distinct CDR3 sequences, 55% to 65% found once. Described treatment: approximately nine-day PBMC culture with coronavirus spike peptide pools or control peptides (ViraFEST assay). The TCR originated in a human donor who had recovered from COVID-19. The sample was CD4+ T cells from blood, cultured in vitro.

CDR3 sequence reads: CSARQGGQPQHF. The CDR3 nucleotides read TGCAGTGCTAGGCAGGGGGGACAGCCCCAGCATTTT. This chain joins TRBV20-1 and TRBJ1-5; TRBD1 agrees at 7 bases. CDR1 DFQATT and CDR2 SNEGSKA come from the germline V gene (reference sequence). The junction had 3 bases not matched to a gene; V was cut back by 3 bases and J by 7 bases. The CDR3 sequence is 12 residues long.